These T cell receptor beta chains were read from a single sample in a study of T cell changes during pregnancy in multiple sclerosis. TCRdb's table, derived via immunoSEQ multiplex PCR, lists solely in-frame clones and lacks some. The sample includes some 85,000 clones, about 94% of them seen just once. Specimen: peripheral blood, collected in the third trimester of pregnancy. Receptor source: a female donor with multiple sclerosis, enrolled in a pregnancy study. Each CDR3 is given with its conserved first and last residue. A D gene is named only where the DNA matches it firmly. Size is stated for part of the rows, as once, few or many counts, or as a class when the clone is expanded.

CDR3 length: 18; D gene: TRBD1; J gene: TRBJ2-6; clone size: -; V gene: TRBV4-1; CDR3 DNA: TGCGCCAGCAGCCAACCAGGACAGGGTGTCTCTGGGGCCAACGTCCTGACTTTC; CDR3 protein: CASSQPGQGVSGANVLTF
CDR3 length: 12; D gene: TRBD1; J gene: TRBJ1-1; clone size: few; V gene: TRBV5-1; CDR3 DNA: TGCGCCAGCGGGCCAGGGGGCACTGAAGCTTTCTTT; CDR3 protein: CASGPGGTEAFF
CDR3 length: 12; D gene: -; J gene: TRBJ2-2; clone size: -; V gene: TRBV5-1; CDR3 DNA: TGCGCCAGCAGCTTCCCTAGTGGGGAGCTGTTTTTT; CDR3 protein: CASSFPSGELFF
CDR3 length: 15; D gene: TRBD2; J gene: TRBJ2-5; clone size: -; V gene: TRBV14; CDR3 DNA: TGTGCCAGCAGCCGCCTACTAGCGGGAGGGGAGACCCAGTACTTC; CDR3 protein: CASSRLLAGGETQYF
CDR3 length: 15; D gene: TRBD1; J gene: TRBJ1-2; clone size: -; V gene: TRBV5-1; CDR3 DNA: TGCGCCAGCAGCCCCCCGACAGGGGGCGCGATGGGCTACACCTTC; CDR3 protein: CASSPPTGGAMGYTF
CDR3 length: 15; D gene: TRBD1; J gene: TRBJ2-1; clone size: -; V gene: TRBV7-9; CDR3 DNA: TGTGCCAGCAGGTTTGGCCGGGGACAGTACAATGAGCAGTTCTTC; CDR3 protein: CASRFGRGQYNEQFF
CDR3 length: 17; D gene: -; J gene: TRBJ1-3; clone size: -; V gene: TRBV18; CDR3 DNA: TGTGCCAGCTCACAACTCCAGACCGAGCGTATGGTTGGTGGCATATATTTT; CDR3 protein: CASSQLQTERMVGGIYF
CDR3 length: 16; D gene: TRBD1; J gene: TRBJ1-5; clone size: -; V gene: TRBV6-6; CDR3 DNA: TGTGCCAGCAGTTTTCCACAGGGGGAAGGCAATCAGCCCCAGCATTTT; CDR3 protein: CASSFPQGEGNQPQHF
CDR3 length: 17; D gene: TRBD1; J gene: TRBJ1-2; clone size: -; V gene: TRBV13; CDR3 DNA: TGTGCCAGCAGCTTAGGGACGGGGGACAGCTCTAACTATGGCTACACCTTC; CDR3 protein: CASSLGTGDSSNYGYTF
CDR3 length: 14; D gene: -; J gene: TRBJ2-5; clone size: -; V gene: TRBV28; CDR3 DNA: TGTGCCAGCAGTCCCCGAGCGTCCCAAGAGACCCAGTACTTC; CDR3 protein: CASSPRASQETQYF
CDR3 length: 15; D gene: -; J gene: TRBJ1-3; clone size: -; V gene: TRBV5-6; CDR3 DNA: TGTGCCAGCAGCTTGGGCGTGCTCTCGGGAAACACCATATATTTT; CDR3 protein: CASSLGVLSGNTIYF
CDR3 length: 15; D gene: TRBD1; J gene: TRBJ1-1; clone size: -; V gene: TRBV13; CDR3 DNA: TGTGCCAGCAGCTCTAGGGGGCACATGAACACTGAAGCTTTCTTT; CDR3 protein: CASSSRGHMNTEAFF
CDR3 length: 15; D gene: TRBD1; J gene: TRBJ1-2; clone size: -; V gene: TRBV6-5; CDR3 DNA: TGTGCCAGCAGTTACTCCCCAACAGGGGGGTATGGCTACACCTTC; CDR3 protein: CASSYSPTGGYGYTF
CDR3 length: 16; D gene: TRBD1; J gene: TRBJ2-2; clone size: -; V gene: TRBV7-9; CDR3 DNA: TGTGCCAGCAGGCGACGACAGGGGGCGAACACCGGGGAGCTGTTTTTT; CDR3 protein: CASRRRQGANTGELFF
CDR3 length: 13; D gene: -; J gene: TRBJ1-2; clone size: -; V gene: TRBV5-6; CDR3 DNA: TGTGCCAGCAGCTTGGGACAGCTATATGGCTACACCTTC; CDR3 protein: CASSLGQLYGYTF
CDR3 length: 14; D gene: TRBD1; J gene: TRBJ1-2; clone size: -; V gene: TRBV13; CDR3 DNA: TGTGCCAGCAGCTTAGGCGCAGGGGGAGATGGCTACACCTTC; CDR3 protein: CASSLGAGGDGYTF
CDR3 length: 15; D gene: -; J gene: TRBJ1-2; clone size: -; V gene: TRBV4-3; CDR3 DNA: TGCGCCAGCAGCCAAGAATCCAGGTTAAACTATGGCTACACCTTC; CDR3 protein: CASSQESRLNYGYTF
CDR3 length: 13; D gene: -; J gene: TRBJ2-7; clone size: -; V gene: TRBV6-5; CDR3 DNA: TGTGCCAGCAGTTTGGGCAGGGGCTACGAGCAGTACTTC; CDR3 protein: CASSLGRGYEQYF
CDR3 length: 18; D gene: TRBD2; J gene: TRBJ2-1; clone size: -; V gene: TRBV5-4; CDR3 DNA: TGTGCCAGCAGCTTTTCCCCTCTAGCGGGAGGGCCAGACAATGAGCAGTTCTTC; CDR3 protein: CASSFSPLAGGPDNEQFF
CDR3 length: 17; D gene: -; J gene: TRBJ1-3; clone size: -; V gene: TRBV19; CDR3 DNA: TGTGCCAGTTCGGCCTTAAGACAGTCTTACTCTGGAAACACCATATATTTT; CDR3 protein: CASSALRQSYSGNTIYF
CDR3 length: 15; D gene: -; J gene: TRBJ2-2; clone size: -; V gene: TRBV5-6; CDR3 DNA: TGTGCCAGCAGCGGACGGATTGACCGGGGCGGGGAGCTGTTTTTT; CDR3 protein: CASSGRIDRGGELFF
CDR3 length: 13; D gene: -; J gene: TRBJ2-7; clone size: -; V gene: TRBV27; CDR3 DNA: TGTGCCAGCAGTTTATCGAACAGTTACGAGCAGTACTTC; CDR3 protein: CASSLSNSYEQYF
CDR3 length: 15; D gene: -; J gene: TRBJ2-6; clone size: -; V gene: TRBV19; CDR3 DNA: TGTGCCAGTACTGGGGACACTTCTGGGGCCAACGTCCTGACTTTC; CDR3 protein: CASTGDTSGANVLTF
CDR3 length: 13; D gene: -; J gene: TRBJ1-1; clone size: -; V gene: TRBV6-5; CDR3 DNA: TGTGCCAGCAGTTACCAGGGCCCCACTGAAGCTTTCTTT; CDR3 protein: CASSYQGPTEAFF
CDR3 length: 14; D gene: -; J gene: TRBJ2-2; clone size: -; V gene: TRBV5-1; CDR3 DNA: TGCGCCAGCAGCTTGGAGAGGGCCACCGGGGAGCTGTTTTTT; CDR3 protein: CASSLERATGELFF
CDR3 length: 14; D gene: TRBD1; J gene: TRBJ1-4; clone size: -; V gene: TRBV18; CDR3 DNA: TGTGCCAGCTCAGGGACAGGGGGCCGTGAAAAACTGTTTTTT; CDR3 protein: CASSGTGGREKLFF
CDR3 length: 14; D gene: -; J gene: TRBJ1-1; clone size: -; V gene: TRBV18; CDR3 DNA: TGTGCCAGCTCACCAAACGGGGGGGGGACTGAAGCTTTCTTT; CDR3 protein: CASSPNGGGTEAFF
CDR3 length: 15; D gene: TRBD1; J gene: TRBJ1-5; clone size: -; V gene: TRBV6-1; CDR3 DNA: TGTGCCAGCAGGGAGGGGACAGGGCAGGATCAGCCCCAGCATTTT; CDR3 protein: CASREGTGQDQPQHF
CDR3 length: 15; D gene: -; J gene: TRBJ2-7; clone size: -; V gene: TRBV6-5; CDR3 DNA: TGTGCCAGCAGCCCCCGCCGAGCGCCCTCCTACGAGCAGTACTTC; CDR3 protein: CASSPRRAPSYEQYF
CDR3 length: 13; D gene: -; J gene: TRBJ1-3; clone size: -; V gene: TRBV5-1; CDR3 DNA: TGCGCCAGCAGGGGGGGTCCTGGAAACACCATATATTTT; CDR3 protein: CASRGGPGNTIYF
CDR3 length: 13; D gene: TRBD1; J gene: TRBJ1-1; clone size: -; V gene: TRBV5-1; CDR3 DNA: TGCGCCAGCAGCTTGGGGGACAGGGGGCGAGCTGACTTT; CDR3 protein: CASSLGDRGRADF
CDR3 length: 13; D gene: -; J gene: TRBJ1-2; clone size: once; V gene: TRBV28; CDR3 DNA: TGTGCCAGCAGTTTCTTCCCGGGTAGTGGCTACACCTTC; CDR3 protein: CASSFFPGSGYTF
CDR3 length: 17; D gene: -; J gene: TRBJ2-3; clone size: once; V gene: TRBV7-9; CDR3 DNA: TGTGCCAGCAGCTTAGGGGGAGGTTGGGTCACCGAGGATACGCAGTATTTT; CDR3 protein: CASSLGGGWVTEDTQYF
CDR3 length: 14; D gene: TRBD1; J gene: TRBJ2-1; clone size: -; V gene: TRBV28; CDR3 DNA: TGTGCCAGCAGTTTGACAGGGGCTTACAATGAGCAGTTCTTC; CDR3 protein: CASSLTGAYNEQFF
CDR3 length: 13; D gene: -; J gene: TRBJ1-2; clone size: -; V gene: TRBV11-2; CDR3 DNA: TGTGCCAGTACTTCGCGTCGGGACTATGGCTACACCTTC; CDR3 protein: CASTSRRDYGYTF
CDR3 length: 14; D gene: -; J gene: TRBJ2-5; clone size: -; V gene: TRBV6-1; CDR3 DNA: TGTGCCAGCAGGGGGATCAGGGGGGCTGAGACCCAGTACTTC; CDR3 protein: CASRGIRGAETQYF
CDR3 length: 17; D gene: -; J gene: TRBJ2-1; clone size: -; V gene: TRBV4-2; CDR3 DNA: TGTGCCAGCAGCCAAGGGGCCCTGGACAGAGCCTACAATGAGCAGTTCTTC; CDR3 protein: CASSQGALDRAYNEQFF
CDR3 length: 13; D gene: -; J gene: TRBJ2-7; clone size: -; V gene: TRBV11-3; CDR3 DNA: TGTGCCAGCAGCTTCGGGATTACCTACGAGCAGTACTTC; CDR3 protein: CASSFGITYEQYF
CDR3 length: 12; D gene: -; J gene: TRBJ1-2; clone size: -; V gene: TRBV29-1; CDR3 DNA: TGCAGCGTTGATCAGGGGAACTATGGCTACACCTTC; CDR3 protein: CSVDQGNYGYTF
CDR3 length: 14; D gene: -; J gene: TRBJ2-3; clone size: -; V gene: TRBV7-6; CDR3 DNA: TGTGCCAGCAGCTTAGCGGGCAGCACAGATACGCAGTATTTT; CDR3 protein: CASSLAGSTDTQYF
CDR3 length: 15; D gene: TRBD1; J gene: TRBJ1-1; clone size: once; V gene: TRBV4-1; CDR3 DNA: TGCGCCAGCAGCACCCGTCGGACAGGGAACACTGAAGCTTTCTTT; CDR3 protein: CASSTRRTGNTEAFF
CDR3 length: 13; D gene: TRBD1; J gene: TRBJ1-1; clone size: -; V gene: TRBV30; CDR3 DNA: TGTGCCTGGCGACAGGGATTCGACACTGAAGCTTTCTTT; CDR3 protein: CAWRQGFDTEAFF
CDR3 length: 14; D gene: -; J gene: TRBJ2-1; clone size: -; V gene: TRBV14; CDR3 DNA: TGTGCCAGCAGCCAAGATGAGTTGGAGGATGAGCAGTTCTTC; CDR3 protein: CASSQDELEDEQFF
CDR3 length: 15; D gene: -; J gene: TRBJ1-5; clone size: -; V gene: TRBV18; CDR3 DNA: TGTGCCAGCTCACCACCGGGACATAGCAATCAGCCCCAGCATTTT; CDR3 protein: CASSPPGHSNQPQHF
CDR3 length: 15; D gene: TRBD1; J gene: TRBJ2-1; clone size: -; V gene: TRBV7-3; CDR3 DNA: TGTGCCAGCAGCCACACCCGACAGGGGAGTAATGAGCAGTTCTTC; CDR3 protein: CASSHTRQGSNEQFF
CDR3 length: 15; D gene: TRBD1; J gene: TRBJ2-2; clone size: -; V gene: TRBV2; CDR3 DNA: TGTGCCAGCAGTGAGACAGGGGGCGCCCCCGGGGAGCTGTTTTTT; CDR3 protein: CASSETGGAPGELFF
CDR3 length: 14; D gene: -; J gene: TRBJ1-2; clone size: -; V gene: TRBV5-4; CDR3 DNA: TGTGCCAGCAGCTTGGAGCAGGGAAGATATGGCTACACCTTC; CDR3 protein: CASSLEQGRYGYTF
CDR3 length: 17; D gene: TRBD1; J gene: TRBJ2-2; clone size: -; V gene: TRBV28; CDR3 DNA: TGTGCCAGCAGTTTTCTTGGGACAGGGGCTAGCACCGGGGAGCTGTTTTTT; CDR3 protein: CASSFLGTGASTGELFF
CDR3 length: 13; D gene: -; J gene: TRBJ1-5; clone size: once; V gene: TRBV30; CDR3 DNA: TGTGCCTGGAGGGGGGGGGACAATCAGCCCCAGCATTTT; CDR3 protein: CAWRGGDNQPQHF
CDR3 length: 12; D gene: -; J gene: TRBJ2-3; clone size: once; V gene: TRBV11-3; CDR3 DNA: TGTGCCAGCAGCTCCGGACTTACGAGGCAGTATTTT; CDR3 protein: CASSSGLTRQYF
CDR3 length: 15; D gene: -; J gene: TRBJ1-2; clone size: -; V gene: TRBV6-1; CDR3 DNA: TGTGCCAGCAGTCGTGACAGCACTTCCAACTATGGCTACACCTTC; CDR3 protein: CASSRDSTSNYGYTF
CDR3 length: 13; D gene: -; J gene: TRBJ2-7; clone size: -; V gene: TRBV5-1; CDR3 DNA: TGCGCCAGCAGCTTGAGGGGACACTACGAGCAGTACTTC; CDR3 protein: CASSLRGHYEQYF
CDR3 length: 12; D gene: -; J gene: TRBJ1-1; clone size: once; V gene: TRBV30; CDR3 DNA: TGTGCCTGGGGTTCAGAGAACACTGAAGCTTTCTTT; CDR3 protein: CAWGSENTEAFF
CDR3 length: 14; D gene: -; J gene: TRBJ2-5; clone size: -; V gene: TRBV30; CDR3 DNA: TGTGCCTGGAGTGTGGAGTCTAGAGCGGAGACCCAGTACTTC; CDR3 protein: CAWSVESRAETQYF
CDR3 length: 16; D gene: TRBD2; J gene: TRBJ2-3; clone size: -; V gene: TRBV2; CDR3 DNA: TGTGCCAGCAGTGAAGGGTGGGCTAGCGGGACAGATACGCAGTATTTT; CDR3 protein: CASSEGWASGTDTQYF
CDR3 length: 12; D gene: -; J gene: TRBJ1-2; clone size: -; V gene: TRBV28; CDR3 DNA: TGTGCCAGCAGTTACCTAAACTATGGCCACACCTTC; CDR3 protein: CASSYLNYGHTF
CDR3 length: 14; D gene: TRBD1; J gene: TRBJ1-2; clone size: few; V gene: TRBV13; CDR3 DNA: TGTGCCAGCAGCTTAAACAGGGGGTCCGTTGGCTACACCTTC; CDR3 protein: CASSLNRGSVGYTF
CDR3 length: 15; D gene: TRBD2; J gene: TRBJ2-7; clone size: once; V gene: TRBV5-1; CDR3 DNA: TGCGCCAGCAGCTTCGGGGAGGGAGGGCGCTACGAGCAGTACTTC; CDR3 protein: CASSFGEGGRYEQYF
CDR3 length: 18; D gene: TRBD1; J gene: TRBJ2-6; clone size: -; V gene: TRBV11-2; CDR3 DNA: TGTGCCAGCAGAGCCCTTAGGACAGGGGGCTCTGGGGCCAACGTCCTGACTTTC; CDR3 protein: CASRALRTGGSGANVLTF